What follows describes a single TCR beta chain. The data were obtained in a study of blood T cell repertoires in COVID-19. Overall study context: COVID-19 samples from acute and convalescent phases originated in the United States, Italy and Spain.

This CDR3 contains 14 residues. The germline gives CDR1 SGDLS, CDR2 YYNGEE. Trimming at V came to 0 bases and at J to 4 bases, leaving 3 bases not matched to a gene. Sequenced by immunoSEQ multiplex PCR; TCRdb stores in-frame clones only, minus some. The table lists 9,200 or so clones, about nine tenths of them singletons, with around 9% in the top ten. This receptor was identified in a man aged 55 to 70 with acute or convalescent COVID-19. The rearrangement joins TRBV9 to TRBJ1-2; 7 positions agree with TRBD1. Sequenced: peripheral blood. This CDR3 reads CASSVGQGGYGYTF. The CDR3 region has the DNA TGTGCCAGCAGCGTAGGGCAGGGGGGCTATGGCTACACCTTC. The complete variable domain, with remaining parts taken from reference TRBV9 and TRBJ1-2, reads DSGVTQTPKHLITATGQRVTLRCSPRSGDLSVYWYQQSLDQGLQFLIQYYNGEERAKGNILERFSAQQFPDLHSELNLSSLELGDSALYFCASSVGQGGYGYTFGSGTRLTVV.